The sequence of this TCR beta chain was determined in a study of T cells after yellow fever vaccination. There are 16 residues in the CDR3. TCRdb ran MiXCR on the 5' RACE reads and lists one entry per CDR3 protein. Of just under 600,000 distinct CDR3 sequences listed, roughly 14% are singletons. The gene calls are TRBV21-1 and TRBJ2-1; the table's D call TRBD2 went unverified against the DNA. TRBV21-1 is tagged as a pseudogene. The material was PBMCs, obtained on the day of the yellow fever booster vaccination. This TCR derives from a man in his thirties or forties who received the YFV17D yellow fever vaccine. The CDR3 loop is CASSKMTSGRAHEQFF. CDR3 bases: TGTGCCAGCAGCAAGATGACTAGCGGGAGGGCACACGAGCAGTTCTTC.